Below, 27 T cell receptor beta chains from the same sample are listed, as sequenced in a study of cytomegalovirus exposure and HLA in healthy donors. The PCR was carried out with 60 Vbeta primers and 13 Jbeta primers. Clones were sequenced by immunoSEQ multiplex PCR, and TCRdb holds only the in-frame ones, with some missing. The repertoire holds under 200,000 clones, more than 60% seen once, with around 8% in the top ten. The sequenced material came from PBMCs. Source of these receptors: a woman between 35 and 50 years old in good health and CMV-seropositive.

This clone was counted between two and nine times. At the DNA level, this CDR3 is encoded by other sequences in the same sample as well. CDR3 region: CASSPMPPRLGTEAFF. The CDR3 DNA follows: TGTGCCAGCTCACCCATGCCCCCGAGGTTAGGAACTGAAGCTTTCTTT. The chain links TRBV18 to TRBJ1-1, with D hard to call. There are 16 residues in the CDR3. Germline lookup yields CDR1 KGHSH and CDR2 LQKENI. Trimming left V 3 bases short and J 5 bases short, with 19 bases between.

The genes are TRBV11-3 and TRBJ2-7, with 8 positions matching TRBD1. J lost 3 bases, V lost 4 bases, and 8 bases had no gene match. The CDR3 has 15 residues. Germline CDR1 and CDR2: SGHNT and YENEEA. The CDR3 is CASSSRGTGGYEQYF. CDR3 nucleotide sequence: TGTGCCAGCAGCTCTAGGGGGACAGGAGGCTACGAGCAGTACTTC.

V and J are TRBV7-2 and TRBJ2-5; TRBD2 matches 11 bases. Germline V gene sequence: CDR1 SGHTA, CDR2 FQGNSA. J gave up 11 bases and V 5 bases, and 13 bases lay outside the gene matches. This CDR3 has 15 amino acids. This CDR3 is CASSPFSGRADEQYF. CDR3 coding DNA: TGTGCCAGCAGCCCGTTTAGCGGGAGGGCGGATGAGCAGTACTTC.

A few counts support this clone. This chain connects TRBV6-6 to TRBJ1-5; no firm D call. The CDR3 totals 11 residues. Germline V CDR1 and CDR2: MNHNY, SVGAGI (reference sequence). The V and J ends lost 6 bases and 4 bases respectively, with 4 bases between them. In DNA form, the CDR3 reads TGTGCCAGCAGCCATAATCAGCCCCAGCATTTT. It codes for CASSHNQPQHF.

This clone ranks as medium-sized. The rearrangement joins TRBV14 to TRBJ2-1; D possibly corresponds to TRBD2 (5 bases). Between the trimmed V and J ends, which lost 0 bases and 5 bases, there was a span of 11 bases. This CDR3 is built from 15 residues. Germline lookup yields CDR1 SGHDN and CDR2 FVKESK. This CDR3 is CASSQDWERNNEQFF. In nucleotides, the CDR3 is TGTGCCAGCAGCCAAGATTGGGAGCGAAACAATGAGCAGTTCTTC.

The genes are TRBV25-1 and TRBJ2-3; TRBD2 agrees at 9 bases. CDR1 MGHDK and CDR2 SYGVNS come from the germline V gene. The CDR3 sequence is 15 residues long. V trimming: 2 bases; J trimming: 5 bases; junction bases outside the gene matches: 5. The chain's CDR3 is CASSERGRAGDTQYF. In DNA form, the CDR3 reads TGTGCCAGCAGTGAACGCGGGAGGGCGGGAGATACGCAGTATTTT.

The V call is TRBV28, the J call TRBJ1-2, with 7 positions matching TRBD1. Unmatched junction bases numbered 6, after V lost 4 bases and J lost 4 bases. This CDR3 has 14 residues. Germline V gives CDR1 MDHEN, CDR2 SYDVKM. CDR3 nucleotide sequence: TGTGCCAGCAGTTCCGCCGGGACAGCCTATGGCTACACCTTC. It yields the protein CASSSAGTAYGYTF.

The chain is built from TRBV9 and TRBJ1-1; no firm D call. Germline-derived CDR1 and CDR2 are SGDLS and YYNGEE. V was trimmed by 4 bases and J by 1 base, leaving 11 bases between them. This CDR3 is 14 amino acids long. The CDR3 here is CASSLSDGNTEAFF. CDR3 sequence (DNA): TGTGCCAGCAGCCTAAGCGACGGGAACACTGAAGCTTTCTTT.

The rearrangement uses TRBV5-5 and TRBJ1-2; no reliable D call. This CDR3 has 13 residues. With 2 bases removed from V and 1 base from J, the gap between germline ends came to 6 bases. CDR1 is SGHKS, CDR2 YYEKEE, per germline (reference sequence). The chain's CDR3 is CASSFADNYGYTF. In DNA, the CDR3 is TGTGCCAGCAGCTTCGCAGATAACTATGGCTACACCTTC.

The gene calls are TRBV20-1 and TRBJ1-1; tentatively, D is TRBD1 (5 bases). CDR3 length equals 11 residues. V dropped 1 base and J dropped 8 bases, with 8 bases sitting between them. Germline CDR1 and CDR2: DFQATT and SNEGSKA (reference sequence). CDR3 in amino acids: CSARGRGEAFF. Here the CDR3 DNA reads TGCAGTGCTAGAGGGAGGGGAGAAGCTTTCTTT.

The V and J genes are TRBV5-5 and TRBJ2-6; D unresolved. The CDR3 runs to 16 residues. V was cut by 3 bases and J by 0 bases, with 10 bases left in between. CDR1 is SGHKS, CDR2 YYEKEE, per germline (reference sequence). This CDR3 reads CASSSVISSGANVLTF. CDR3 bases: TGTGCCAGCAGCTCGGTCATAAGCTCTGGGGCCAACGTCCTGACTTTC. Complete variable domain (other parts from reference TRBV5-5 and TRBJ2-6): DAGVTQSPTHLIKTRGQQVTLRCSPISGHKSVSWYQQVLGQGPQFIFQYYEKEERGRGNFPDRFSARQFPNYSSELNVNALLLGDSALYLCASSSVISSGANVLTFGAGSRLTVL.

This clone was observed a few times. The genes are TRBV11-3 and TRBJ2-1; 11 positions agree with TRBD2. The germline gives CDR1 SGHNT, CDR2 YENEEA. The CDR3 consists of 15 residues. Trimming at V came to 8 bases and at J to 12 bases, leaving 15 bases not matched to a gene. The CDR3 region has the DNA TGTGCCAGCGCCGTCGGGCTAGCGGGAGGCTTACGGCAGTTCTTC. Amino acids: CASAVGLAGGLRQFF.

The rearrangement joins TRBV4-2 to TRBJ2-7; D might be TRBD2 (6 bases). Germline V gene sequence: CDR1 LGHNA, CDR2 YNFKEQ. The CDR3 covers 17 residues. Trimming removed 3 bases at V and 2 bases at J, with 20 bases between. CDR3 in DNA: TGTGCCAGCAGCCACCGCGAAGGGGAGGAGAGGCCCTACGAGCAGTACTTC. As protein: CASSHREGEERPYEQYF.

The chain carries TRBV30 and TRBJ2-2; D may be TRBD2 (5 bases). Germline V lookup: CDR1 GTSNPN, CDR2 SVGIG (reference sequence). V lost 3 bases to trimming and J lost 7 bases, with 12 bases between them. The CDR3 is 13 amino acids. CDR3 sequence: CAWRRATNGELFF. The CDR3 DNA sequence: TGTGCCTGGAGGAGGGCCACGAACGGGGAGCTGTTTTTT.

This chain connects TRBV5-1 to TRBJ1-1; TRBD1 might be the D (6 bases). The V gene's germline CDR1 is SGHRS and CDR2 YFSETQ. The CDR3 loop spans 16 amino acids. V was cut by 0 bases and J by 0 bases, with 12 bases left in between. The CDR3: CASSLVVQGLNTEAFF. The CDR3 DNA reads as TGCGCCAGCAGCTTGGTAGTGCAGGGGCTGAACACTGAAGCTTTCTTT.

This chain connects TRBV25-1 to TRBJ2-1; 7 positions agree with TRBD1. V gave up 5 bases and J gave up 8 bases; unmatched junction bases: 21. This CDR3 region has 18 residues. The V gene's germline CDR1 is MGHDK and CDR2 SYGVNS. CDR3 in amino acids: CASSTLSTGLGWEYEQFF. The CDR3 region has the DNA TGTGCCAGCAGTACACTATCGACAGGGTTGGGGTGGGAATATGAGCAGTTCTTC.

This chain connects TRBV6-8 to TRBJ2-1; 7 bases are shared with TRBD2. CDR3 length: 18 amino acids. J was trimmed by 1 base and V by 6 bases; bases with no gene match: 15. Germline V gives CDR1 MNHGY, CDR2 SAAAGT. The chain's CDR3 is CASRTGGNPGLSYNEQFF. The CDR3 DNA reads TGTGCCAGCAGGACCGGCGGGAATCCGGGACTATCCTACAATGAGCAGTTCTTC.

J is TRBJ2-1 and V is TRBV7-3; a possible D gene is TRBD2 (5 bases). Trimming took off 1 base at V and 7 bases at J, with 14 bases between the two ends. This CDR3 spans 15 amino acids. Looked up from germline, CDR1 is SGHTA and CDR2 is FQGTGA. DNA for the CDR3: TGTGCCAGCAGCTTAAATCGAGGGTCTAGGAATGAGCAGTTCTTC. Protein product: CASSLNRGSRNEQFF. The complete variable domain, with remaining parts taken from reference TRBV7-3 and TRBJ2-1, reads GAGVSQTPSNKVTEKGKYVELRCDPISGHTALYWYRQSLGQGPEFLIYFQGTGAADDSGLPNDRFFAVRPEGSVSTLKIQRTERGDSAVYLCASSLNRGSRNEQFFGPGTRLTVL.

The V gene is TRBV14, the J gene TRBJ2-7, with D tentatively TRBD2 (6 bases). V lost 4 bases and J lost 2, with 12 bases in between. Per the germline V gene, CDR1 is SGHDN and CDR2 is FVKESK. This CDR3 comprises 14 residues. The CDR3 coding sequence is TGTGCCAGCAGCCGAGAGGCGGGAACCTACGAGCAGTACTTC. Translating it yields CASSREAGTYEQYF.

This clone was observed a handful of times. The rearrangement links TRBV28 to TRBJ1-6; TRBD1 is a possible D gene (5 bases). Germline V CDR1 and CDR2: MDHEN, SYDVKM. V was trimmed by 7 bases and J by 7 bases, leaving 8 bases between them. The CDR3 runs to 12 residues. CDR3 sequence reads: CASKGENSPLHF. The CDR3 nucleotides are TGTGCCAGCAAAGGGGAAAATTCACCCCTCCACTTT.

The rearrangement joins TRBV28 to TRBJ1-4, with TRBD1 matching 7 bases. CDR1 MDHEN and CDR2 SYDVKM come from the germline V gene. V lost 2 bases to trimming and J lost 4 bases; unmatched junction nucleotides: 4. This CDR3 is built from 15 residues. CDR3 protein: CASSLITGVNEKLFF. The DNA for the CDR3 is TGTGCCAGCAGTTTAATAACAGGGGTTAATGAAAAACTGTTTTTT.

The CDR3 region has the DNA TGTGCCAGCAGTGCCGGGACAGGGAACTACAATGAGCAGTTCTTC. Translation: CASSAGTGNYNEQFF. V and J are TRBV5-5 and TRBJ2-1; 9 bases agree with TRBD1. V gave up 5 bases and J gave up 3 bases; unmatched junction bases: 6. Germline lookup yields CDR1 SGHKS and CDR2 YYEKEE (reference sequence). This CDR3 has 15 amino acids.

V and J are TRBV5-4 and TRBJ2-2, with a weak D call TRBD1 (5 bases). There are 13 residues in the CDR3. The V end was cut by 2 bases, the J end by 5 bases, with 7 bases between. CDR1 and CDR2 (germline): SGHNT, YYREEE (reference sequence). Here the CDR3 reads CASSLRQTGELFF. The CDR3 DNA reads as TGTGCCAGCAGCTTAAGACAGACCGGGGAGCTGTTTTTT.

The V and J genes are TRBV7-9 and TRBJ2-3, with D uncertain. V was cut by 4 bases and J by 2 bases, with 4 bases left in between. The length of the CDR3 is 12 residues. Germline lookup yields CDR1 SEHNR and CDR2 FQNEAQ (reference sequence). The CDR3 bases are TGTGCCAGCAGCTACTACACAGATACGCAGTATTTT. Its protein is CASSYYTDTQYF.

The J gene is TRBJ1-5, the V gene TRBV19, with D unresolved. V gave up 3 bases and J gave up 4 bases, with 7 bases separating them. CDR3 length: 13 amino acids. CDR1 and CDR2 from the germline V gene are LNHDA and SQIVND (reference sequence). For the CDR3, the DNA is TGTGCCAGTAGTATGAGGCAGAATCAGCCCCAGCATTTT. The encoded protein is CASSMRQNQPQHF.

The chain uses TRBV2 and TRBJ2-1; TRBD2 matches 8 bases. This CDR3 spans 13 amino acids. The germline CDR1 and CDR2 sequences are SNHLY and FYNNEI. The J segment lost 7 bases and the V segment lost 6 bases, leaving 5 bases of the junction unmatched. The CDR3 DNA is TGTGCCAGCAGCGGGAGGGCCGAAAATGAGCAGTTCTTC. Translating gives CASSGRAENEQFF.

In this sample, this clone turned up a few times. The gene calls are TRBV10-2 and TRBJ1-1, with D perhaps matching TRBD1 (6 bases). Germline CDR1 and CDR2: WSHSY and SAAADI. CDR3 length: 11 amino acids. The germline V and J ends were trimmed by 3 bases and 9 bases, with 8 bases remaining between them. CDR3 residues: CASSEQGKAFF. The DNA of the CDR3 is TGCGCCAGCAGTGAACAGGGAAAAGCTTTCTTT.